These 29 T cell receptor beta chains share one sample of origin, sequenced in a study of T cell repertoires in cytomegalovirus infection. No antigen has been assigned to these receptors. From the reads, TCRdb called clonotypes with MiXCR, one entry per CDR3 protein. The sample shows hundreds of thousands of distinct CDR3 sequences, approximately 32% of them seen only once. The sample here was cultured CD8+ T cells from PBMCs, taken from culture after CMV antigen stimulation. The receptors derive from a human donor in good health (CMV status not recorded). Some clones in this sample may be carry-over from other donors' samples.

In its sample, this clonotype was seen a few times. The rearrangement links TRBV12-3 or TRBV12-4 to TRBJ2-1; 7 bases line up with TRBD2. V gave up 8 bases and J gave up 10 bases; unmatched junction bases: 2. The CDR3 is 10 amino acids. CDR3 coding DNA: TGTGCCAGCTGGGGGGGGGAGCAGTTCTTC. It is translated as CASWGGEQFF.

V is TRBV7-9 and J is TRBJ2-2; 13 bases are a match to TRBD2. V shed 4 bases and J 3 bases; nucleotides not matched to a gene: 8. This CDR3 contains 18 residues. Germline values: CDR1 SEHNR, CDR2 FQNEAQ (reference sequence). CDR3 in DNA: TGTGCCAGCAGCTCCAAGACTAGCGGGGGGCCCCACACCGGGGAGCTGTTTTTT. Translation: CASSSKTSGGPHTGELFF.

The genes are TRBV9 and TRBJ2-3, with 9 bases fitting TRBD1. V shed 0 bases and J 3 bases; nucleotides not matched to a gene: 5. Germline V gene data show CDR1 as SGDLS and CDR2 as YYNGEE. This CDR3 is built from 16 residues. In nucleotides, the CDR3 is TGTGCCAGCAGCGTAGATGTACAGGGGGCAACAGATACGCAGTATTTT. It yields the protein CASSVDVQGATDTQYF.

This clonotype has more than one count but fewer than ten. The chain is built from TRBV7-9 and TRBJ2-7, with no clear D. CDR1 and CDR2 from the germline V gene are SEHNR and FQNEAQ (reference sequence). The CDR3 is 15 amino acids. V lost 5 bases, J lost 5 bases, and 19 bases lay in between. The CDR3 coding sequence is TGTGCCAGCAGCCCCCGGACGGCTCCCAAAGACGAGCAGTACTTC. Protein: CASSPRTAPKDEQYF.

The CDR3 nucleotides read TGTGCCAGCGGACTTGACTGGAGCTCCTACAATGAGCAGTTCTTC. This sequence encodes CASGLDWSSYNEQFF. The chain couples TRBV6-2 or TRBV6-3 to TRBJ2-1; TRBD2 might be the D (5 bases). Trimming stripped 8 bases from V and 0 bases from J, with 14 bases between. The CDR3 length is 15 residues. The germline V gene has CDR1 MNHEY and CDR2 SVGEGT.

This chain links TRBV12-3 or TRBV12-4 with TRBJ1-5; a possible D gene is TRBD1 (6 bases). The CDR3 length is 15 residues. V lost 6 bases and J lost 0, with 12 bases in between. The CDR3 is CASSLTQGSNQPQHF. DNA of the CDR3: TGTGCCAGCAGCCTAACACAGGGTAGCAATCAGCCCCAGCATTTT.

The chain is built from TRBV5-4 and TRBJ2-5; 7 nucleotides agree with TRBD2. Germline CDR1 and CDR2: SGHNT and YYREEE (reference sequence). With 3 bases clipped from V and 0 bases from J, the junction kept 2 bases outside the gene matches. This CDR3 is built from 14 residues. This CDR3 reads CASSYAGDQETQYF. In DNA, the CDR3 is TGTGCCAGCAGCTATGCGGGGGACCAAGAGACCCAGTACTTC. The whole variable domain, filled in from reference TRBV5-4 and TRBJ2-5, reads ETGVTQSPTHLIKTRGQQVTLRCSSQSGHNTVSWYQQALGQGPQFIFQYYREEENGRGNFPPRFSGLQFPNYSSELNVNALELDDSALYLCASSYAGDQETQYFGPGTRLLVL.

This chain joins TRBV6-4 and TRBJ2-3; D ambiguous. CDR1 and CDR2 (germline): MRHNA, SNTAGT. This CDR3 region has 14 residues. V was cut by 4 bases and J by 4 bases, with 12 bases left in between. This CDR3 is CASSVQPLADTQYF. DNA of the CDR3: TGTGCCAGCAGTGTACAGCCCCTGGCAGATACGCAGTATTTT.

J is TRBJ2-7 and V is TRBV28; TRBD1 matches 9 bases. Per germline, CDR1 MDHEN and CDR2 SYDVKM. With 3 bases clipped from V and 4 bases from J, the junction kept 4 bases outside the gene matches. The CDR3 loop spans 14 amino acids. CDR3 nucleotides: TGTGCCAGCAGTTTCGAACAGGGGGCTTACGAGCAGTACGTC. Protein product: CASSFEQGAYEQYV.

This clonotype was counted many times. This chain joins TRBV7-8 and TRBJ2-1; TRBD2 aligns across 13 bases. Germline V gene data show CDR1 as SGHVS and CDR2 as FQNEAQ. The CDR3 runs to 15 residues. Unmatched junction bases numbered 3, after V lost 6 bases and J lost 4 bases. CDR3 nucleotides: TGTGCCAGCAGAGGACTAGCGGGGGAGTACAATGAGCAGTTCTTC. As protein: CASRGLAGEYNEQFF.

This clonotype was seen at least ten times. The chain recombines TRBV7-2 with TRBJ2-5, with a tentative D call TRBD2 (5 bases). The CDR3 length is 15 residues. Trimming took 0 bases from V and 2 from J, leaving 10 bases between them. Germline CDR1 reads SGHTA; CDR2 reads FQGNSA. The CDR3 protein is CASSLAPRAQETQYF. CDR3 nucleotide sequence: TGTGCCAGCAGCTTAGCGCCGAGGGCTCAAGAGACCCAGTACTTC.

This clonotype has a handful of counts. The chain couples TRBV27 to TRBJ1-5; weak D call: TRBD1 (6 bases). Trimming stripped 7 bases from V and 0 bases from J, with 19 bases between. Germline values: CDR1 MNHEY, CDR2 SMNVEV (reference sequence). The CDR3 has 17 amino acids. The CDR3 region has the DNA TGTGCCAGCAATCCCCTCGTAGGGGGAGTTAGCAATCAGCCCCAGCATTTT. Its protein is CASNPLVGGVSNQPQHF.

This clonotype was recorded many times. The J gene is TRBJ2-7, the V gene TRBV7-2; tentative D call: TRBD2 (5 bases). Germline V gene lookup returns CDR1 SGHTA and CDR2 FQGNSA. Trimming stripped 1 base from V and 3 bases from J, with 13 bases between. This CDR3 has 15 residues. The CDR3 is CASSLGERFSYEQYF. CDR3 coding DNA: TGTGCCAGCAGCTTAGGGGAGAGGTTCAGCTACGAGCAGTACTTC.

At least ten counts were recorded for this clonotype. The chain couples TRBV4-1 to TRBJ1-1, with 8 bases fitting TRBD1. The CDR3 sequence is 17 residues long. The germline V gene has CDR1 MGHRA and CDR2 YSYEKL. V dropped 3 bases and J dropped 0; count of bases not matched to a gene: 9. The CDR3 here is CASSHRDRHLMNTEAFF. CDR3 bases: TGCGCCAGCAGCCATCGGGACAGGCACCTTATGAACACTGAAGCTTTCTTT.

The CDR3 DNA reads TGTGCCAGTAGTCCCACAGCGGGGGGCAACGGGGAGCTGTTTTTT. Translated, it gives CASSPTAGGNGELFF. The gene calls are TRBV19 and TRBJ2-2; 9 nucleotides agree with TRBD2. The CDR3 runs 15 residues. Losses at the gene ends were 5 bases for V and 7 bases for J; bases not matched to a gene: 8. Per the germline V gene, CDR1 is LNHDA and CDR2 is SQIVND (reference sequence).

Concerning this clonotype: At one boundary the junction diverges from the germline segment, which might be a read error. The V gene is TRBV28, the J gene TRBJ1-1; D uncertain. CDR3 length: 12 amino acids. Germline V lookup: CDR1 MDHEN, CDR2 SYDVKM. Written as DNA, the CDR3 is TGTGCCGGCAGTTTCGGTAACACTGAAGCTTTCTTT. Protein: CAGSFGNTEAFF.

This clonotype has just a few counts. This CDR3 reads CASSRQTWSFF. Written as DNA, the CDR3 is TGTGCCAGCAGCCGCCAGACTTGGTCTTTCTTT. The chain carries TRBV7-9 and TRBJ1-1, with no clear D. The CDR3 spans 11 residues. The germline V gene has CDR1 SEHNR and CDR2 FQNEAQ (reference sequence). V dropped 5 bases and J dropped 12 bases, with 13 bases sitting between them.

CDR3 in amino acids: CASSPDRGGYEQYV. The CDR3 coding sequence is TGTGCCAGTAGCCCGGACAGGGGGGGATACGAGCAGTACGTC. The chain uses TRBV27 and TRBJ2-7, with 10 positions matching TRBD1. This CDR3 comprises 14 residues. Germline CDR1 is MNHEY and CDR2 is SMNVEV (reference sequence). The V gene end was trimmed by 9 bases and the J gene end by 4 bases; junction bases not matched to a gene: 9.

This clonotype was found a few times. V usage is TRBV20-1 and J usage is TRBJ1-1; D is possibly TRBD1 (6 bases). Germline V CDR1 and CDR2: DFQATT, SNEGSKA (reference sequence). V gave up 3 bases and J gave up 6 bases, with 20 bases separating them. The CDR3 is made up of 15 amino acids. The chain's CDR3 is CSARERLQGRAEAFF. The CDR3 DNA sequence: TGCAGTGCTAGGGAGCGCCTACAGGGTAGGGCTGAAGCTTTCTTT.

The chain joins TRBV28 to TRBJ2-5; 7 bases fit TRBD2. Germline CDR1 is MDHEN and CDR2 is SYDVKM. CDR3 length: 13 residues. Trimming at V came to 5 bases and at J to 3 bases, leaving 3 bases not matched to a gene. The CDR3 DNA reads TGTGCCAGCAGTCATCTAGCGGAAGAGACCCAGTACTTC. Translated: CASSHLAEETQYF.

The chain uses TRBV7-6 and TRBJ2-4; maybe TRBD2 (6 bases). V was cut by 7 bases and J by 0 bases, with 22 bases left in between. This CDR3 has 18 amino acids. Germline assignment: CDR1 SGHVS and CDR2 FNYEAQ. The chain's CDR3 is CASKSSGSDILAKNIQYF. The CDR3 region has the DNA TGTGCCAGCAAGAGCAGCGGGTCAGACATACTAGCCAAAAACATTCAGTACTTC.

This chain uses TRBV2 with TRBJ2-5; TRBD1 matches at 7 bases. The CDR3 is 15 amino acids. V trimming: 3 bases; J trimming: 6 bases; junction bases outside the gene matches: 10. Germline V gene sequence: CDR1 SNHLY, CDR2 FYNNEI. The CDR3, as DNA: TGTGCCAGCAGTGATCTCAGGGGGAATGGGAAGACCCAGTACTTC. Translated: CASSDLRGNGKTQYF.

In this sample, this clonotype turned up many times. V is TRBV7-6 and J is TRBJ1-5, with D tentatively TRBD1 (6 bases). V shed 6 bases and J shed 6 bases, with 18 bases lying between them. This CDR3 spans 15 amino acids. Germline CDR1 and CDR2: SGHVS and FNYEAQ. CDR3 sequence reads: CASSQEGGGGQPQHF. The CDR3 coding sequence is TGTGCCAGCAGTCAGGAGGGGGGAGGGGGTCAGCCCCAGCATTTT.

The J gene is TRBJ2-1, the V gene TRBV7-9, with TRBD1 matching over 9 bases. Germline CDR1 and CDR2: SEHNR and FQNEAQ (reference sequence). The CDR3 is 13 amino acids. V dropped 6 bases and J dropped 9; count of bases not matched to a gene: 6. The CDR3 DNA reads TGTGCCAGCAGTAACAGGGGGCTGACTGAGCAGTTCTTC. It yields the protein CASSNRGLTEQFF.

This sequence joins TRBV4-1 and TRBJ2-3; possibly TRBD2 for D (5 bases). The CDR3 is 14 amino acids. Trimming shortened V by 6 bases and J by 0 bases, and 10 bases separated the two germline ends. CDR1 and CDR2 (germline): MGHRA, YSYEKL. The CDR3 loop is CASSPSTSTDTQYF. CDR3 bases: TGCGCCAGCAGTCCTAGCACGAGCACAGATACGCAGTATTTT.

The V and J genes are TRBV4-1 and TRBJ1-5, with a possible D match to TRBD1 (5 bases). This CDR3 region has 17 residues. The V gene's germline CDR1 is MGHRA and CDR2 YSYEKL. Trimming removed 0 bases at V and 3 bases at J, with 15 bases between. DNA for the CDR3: TGCGCCAGCAGCCAAGATATAGGGGTGGTATACAATCAGCCCCAGCATTTT. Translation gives CASSQDIGVVYNQPQHF.

For the CDR3, the DNA is TGCAGTGCTAGAGGGACAGGCTCCTACGAGCAGTACTTC. Protein sequence: CSARGTGSYEQYF. This rearrangement joins TRBV20-1 to TRBJ2-7; 7 nucleotides align to TRBD1. CDR3 length equals 13 residues. The V gene end was trimmed by 1 base and the J gene end by 0 bases; junction bases not matched to a gene: 0. Germline loops: CDR1 DFQATT, CDR2 SNEGSKA (reference sequence).

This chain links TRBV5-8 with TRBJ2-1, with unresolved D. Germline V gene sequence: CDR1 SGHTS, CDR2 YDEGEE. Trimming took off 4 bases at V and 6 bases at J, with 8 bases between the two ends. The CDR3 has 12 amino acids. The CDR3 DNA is TGTGCCAGCAGCGCCCGTATCAATGAGCAGTTCTTC. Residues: CASSARINEQFF.

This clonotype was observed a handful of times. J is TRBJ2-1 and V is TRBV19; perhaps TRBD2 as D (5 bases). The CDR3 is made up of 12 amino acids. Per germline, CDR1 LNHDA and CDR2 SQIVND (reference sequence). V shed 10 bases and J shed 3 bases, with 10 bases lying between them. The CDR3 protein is CATNGDYNEQFF. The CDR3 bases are TGTGCCACCAACGGGGACTACAATGAGCAGTTCTTC.